This T cell receptor (beta chain) was profiled in a study of blood T cell repertoires in COVID-19. Background on the study: The United States, Italy and Spain provided the acute and convalescent COVID-19 samples. The analysed material was cDNA or gDNA that came from T cells, B-cell-depleted T cells, or PBMCs.

In the original workflow: Estimates of nucleated cell counts were drawn from the amplification of reference gene primers. Data came from immunoSEQ multiplex PCR; TCRdb stores just in-frame clones and leaves some out. V and J calls and clone size come straight from that table; D and trimming were deduced from the DNA. The top ten hold about 11% of the sample, which has some 130,000 clones, roughly 87% seen once. The source is a man older than 75 with acute or convalescent COVID-19. Sequencing used peripheral blood.

This CDR3 is CASSLVNSGGVSGTDTQYF. CDR3 DNA: TGTGCCAGCAGCTTAGTTAATAGCGGGGGGGTGAGCGGCACAGATACGCAGTATTTT. The gene calls are TRBV11-2 and TRBJ2-3; 11 bases line up with TRBD2. V was clipped by 1 base and J by 1 base; unmatched bases: 10. Germline CDR1 SGHAT, CDR2 FQNNGV. The CDR3 is 19 residues long.